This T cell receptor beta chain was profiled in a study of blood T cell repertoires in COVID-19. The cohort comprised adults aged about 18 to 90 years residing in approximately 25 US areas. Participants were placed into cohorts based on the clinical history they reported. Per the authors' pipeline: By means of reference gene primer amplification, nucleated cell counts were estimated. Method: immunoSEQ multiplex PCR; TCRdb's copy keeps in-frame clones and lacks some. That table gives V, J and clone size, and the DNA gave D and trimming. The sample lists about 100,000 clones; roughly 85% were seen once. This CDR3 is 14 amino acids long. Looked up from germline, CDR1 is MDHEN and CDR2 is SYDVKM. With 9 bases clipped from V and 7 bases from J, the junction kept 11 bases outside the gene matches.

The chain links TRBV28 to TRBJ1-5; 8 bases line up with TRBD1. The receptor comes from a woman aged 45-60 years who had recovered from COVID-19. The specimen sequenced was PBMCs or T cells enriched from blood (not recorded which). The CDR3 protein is CASYQPGGRQPQHF. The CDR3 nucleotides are TGTGCCAGTTATCAACCAGGGGGCCGCCAGCCCCAGCATTTT.